The 24 T cell receptor beta chains below come from one sample, sequenced in a study of CD8 T cells in ankylosing spondylitis. One entry per CDR3 protein, called by TCRdb with MiXCR from the 5' RACE reads. The sample lists around 340,000 distinct CDR3 sequences, over 12% occurring once. The source material was blood, either unsorted or a sorted T cell fraction (not recorded which). These receptors were collected from a male donor with ankylosing spondylitis or in good health (not recorded which).

This clonotype has ten or more counts. The chain is built from TRBV6-1 and TRBJ2-1; 11 positions match TRBD2. The CDR3 sequence is 15 residues long. V gave up 6 bases and J gave up 0 bases; unmatched junction bases: 1. Germline lookup yields CDR1 MNHNS and CDR2 SASEGT. The CDR3 DNA reads as TGTGCCAGCAGCACTAGCGGGAGCTCCTACAATGAGCAGTTCTTC. It encodes CASSTSGSSYNEQFF.

This clonotype was detected only a few times. The chain combines TRBV29-1 with TRBJ2-7, with TRBD2 identical over 10 bases. Germline V gene data show CDR1 as SQVTM and CDR2 as ANQGSEA. V gave up 0 bases and J gave up 3 bases; unmatched junction bases: 5. The CDR3 runs 15 residues. The CDR3 nucleotides read TGCAGCGTTGAAGATCAACTAGCGGGAAACTACGAGCAGTACTTC. It codes for CSVEDQLAGNYEQYF.

This clonotype was counted many times. The chain employs TRBV6-4 and TRBJ2-2; 8 bases agree with TRBD2. Trimming cost V 5 bases and J 2 bases; bases outside gene matches: 4. Germline-derived CDR1 and CDR2 are MRHNA and SNTAGT. This CDR3 has 15 residues. For the CDR3, the DNA is TGTGCCAGCAGTAAAGCGGGAGTTAACACCGGGGAGCTGTTTTTT. This encodes CASSKAGVNTGELFF.

This clonotype has a handful of counts. This chain connects TRBV4-1 to TRBJ2-5, with D possibly TRBD2 on 6 matching bases. Germline CDR1 MGHRA, CDR2 YSYEKL. The length of the CDR3 is 13 residues. V dropped 1 base and J dropped 5 bases, with 8 bases sitting between them. DNA for the CDR3: TGCGCCAGCAGCCAAGTGGAGGGGGAGACCCAGTACTTC. Translated, it gives CASSQVEGETQYF.

This clonotype was seen ten or more times. The V gene is TRBV6-1, the J gene TRBJ2-1, with D tentatively TRBD2 (7 bases). Between the trimmed V and J ends, which lost 8 bases and 5 bases, there was a span of 22 bases. The CDR3 runs 16 residues. CDR1 is MNHNS and CDR2 is SASEGT in the germline V gene. The CDR3 bases are TGTGCCAGCCTTCCCTCCGGGGGCGGGACTAACAATGAGCAGTTCTTC. It yields the protein CASLPSGGGTNNEQFF.

V and J are TRBV3-1 and TRBJ2-1; the match to TRBD2 covers 8 bases. The J segment lost 0 bases and the V segment lost 4 bases, leaving 5 bases of the junction unmatched. Germline loops: CDR1 LGHDT, CDR2 YNNKEL (reference sequence). The CDR3 length is 16 residues. The CDR3 coding sequence is TGTGCCAGCAGCCGACGAGCGGGGGTCTCCTACAATGAGCAGTTCTTC. This sequence encodes CASSRRAGVSYNEQFF.

This clonotype was found a few times. The chain links TRBV27 to TRBJ2-1; 10 bases line up with TRBD1. The junction had 4 bases not matched to a gene; V was cut back by 7 bases and J by 4 bases. CDR1 is MNHEY and CDR2 is SMNVEV in the germline V gene (reference sequence). The CDR3 totals 14 residues. The DNA for the CDR3 is TGTGCCAGCACCCCGGGACAGGGGTACAATGAGCAGTTCTTC. This gives the protein CASTPGQGYNEQFF.

The chain couples TRBV10-3 to TRBJ2-2; no definite D call. V was shortened by 3 bases and J by 2 bases, with 7 bases between the two germline ends. The CDR3 runs 14 residues. Germline V CDR1 and CDR2: ENHRY, SYGVKD. DNA for the CDR3: TGTGCCATCAGTGATGACAAAAACACCGGGGAGCTGTTTTTT. It codes for CAISDDKNTGELFF.

This clonotype has at least ten counts. The chain couples TRBV5-1 to TRBJ2-2; a possible D gene is TRBD1 (6 bases). V was pared by 4 bases and J by 6 bases, with 10 bases between. The CDR3 has 13 amino acids. Germline V gives CDR1 SGHRS, CDR2 YFSETQ. The CDR3 DNA reads as TGCGCCAGCAGCGCAGACAGGTCCGGGGAGCTGTTTTTT. Amino acid sequence: CASSADRSGELFF. Full variable domain (remainder filled in from reference TRBV5-1 and TRBJ2-2): KAGVTQTPRYLIKTRGQQVTLSCSPISGHRSVSWYQQTPGQGLQFLFEYFSETQRNKGNFPGRFSGRQFSNSRSEMNVSTLELGDSALYLCASSADRSGELFFGEGSRLTVL.

The V call is TRBV15, the J call TRBJ1-1, with a tentative D call TRBD1 (5 bases). Trimming removed 0 bases from V and 3 bases from J, with 14 bases in between. Germline V gene sequence: CDR1 LNHNV, CDR2 YYDKDF (reference sequence). The CDR3 consists of 16 residues. The CDR3 DNA reads TGTGCCACCAGCAGAGATGGGGGGTTGGTGGACACTGAAGCTTTCTTT. It encodes CATSRDGGLVDTEAFF.

This clonotype showed up just a few times. The rearrangement uses TRBV3-1 and TRBJ2-4, with D uncertain. Germline CDR1 reads LGHDT; CDR2 reads YNNKEL (reference sequence). Trimming shortened V by 4 bases and J by 7 bases, and 14 bases separated the two germline ends. This CDR3 is built from 14 residues. CDR3 in amino acids: CASSPGPGDNIQYF. The CDR3 DNA sequence: TGTGCCAGCAGCCCAGGCCCTGGGGATAACATTCAGTACTTC.

In its sample, this clonotype was seen a few times. The V and J genes are TRBV12-5 and TRBJ1-2; D gene unclear. V was pared by 1 base and J by 4 bases, with 10 bases between. CDR3 length: 14 amino acids. The germline V gene has CDR1 LGHNT and CDR2 FRNRAP. CDR3 in amino acids: CASGLGGFGYGYTF. The CDR3 region has the DNA TGTGCTAGTGGTTTGGGAGGATTCGGCTATGGCTACACCTTC.

This clonotype has more than one count but fewer than ten. V and J are TRBV25-1 and TRBJ1-1; D may be TRBD1 (6 bases). The germline CDR1 and CDR2 sequences are MGHDK and SYGVNS. The V end was cut by 6 bases, the J end by 2 bases, with 13 bases between. The length of the CDR3 is 14 residues. CDR3 coding DNA: TGTGCCAGCAGGAGGACAGCATTTAACACTGAAGCTTTCTTT. Translation: CASRRTAFNTEAFF.

This clonotype has more than one count but fewer than ten. The CDR3 sequence: CASSSGFGGTSYEQYF. The CDR3 bases are TGTGCCAGCAGTTCGGGCTTCGGCGGGACCTCCTACGAGCAGTACTTC. The V call is TRBV28, the J call TRBJ2-7, with D perhaps TRBD2 (6 bases). Between the trimmed V and J ends, which lost 4 bases and 0 bases, there was a span of 16 bases. Per germline, CDR1 MDHEN and CDR2 SYDVKM. The CDR3 sequence is 16 residues long.

This chain uses TRBV3-1 with TRBJ1-6; D unclear. The CDR3 loop spans 14 amino acids. Germline V lookup: CDR1 LGHDT, CDR2 YNNKEL (reference sequence). Trimming removed 3 bases at V and 5 bases at J, with 8 bases between. The CDR3: CASSQGTDNSPLHF. CDR3 sequence (DNA): TGTGCCAGCAGCCAGGGTACAGATAATTCACCCCTCCACTTT.

This clonotype has ten or more counts. The gene calls are TRBV29-1 and TRBJ2-7, with 10 bases that match TRBD1. V shed 5 bases and J 3 bases; nucleotides not matched to a gene: 7. The CDR3 has 14 residues. Germline V gives CDR1 SQVTM, CDR2 ANQGSEA. The CDR3, as DNA: TGCAGCGTTACGACAGGGGGCTCGGGCTACGAGCAGTACTTC. Protein sequence: CSVTTGGSGYEQYF.

The V gene is TRBV6-1, the J gene TRBJ1-1, with 9 bases that match TRBD1. The CDR3 is 13 amino acids. Germline V gives CDR1 MNHNS, CDR2 SASEGT. Trimming removed 6 bases from V and 9 bases from J; junction bases left unmatched: 8. This CDR3 reads CASRPGTGRKAFF. The CDR3 DNA reads TGTGCCAGCAGGCCCGGGACAGGGAGGAAAGCTTTCTTT.

The V gene is TRBV5-1, the J gene TRBJ2-1; a possible D gene is TRBD1 (6 bases). The germline CDR1 and CDR2 sequences are SGHRS and YFSETQ. The CDR3 covers 16 residues. Trimming stripped 4 bases from V and 0 bases from J, with 14 bases between. The CDR3 DNA sequence: TGCGCCAGCAGCACAGAAGGCAGGGGCTCCTACAATGAGCAGTTCTTC. Amino acid sequence: CASSTEGRGSYNEQFF.

This clonotype turned up a few times. The chain employs TRBV12-3 or TRBV12-4 and TRBJ2-3; 9 nucleotides line up with TRBD1. V was clipped by 5 bases and J by 3 bases; unmatched bases: 6. This CDR3 is 15 amino acids long. CDR3 DNA sequence: TGTGCCAGCAGTCCAAACAGGGGGCTGACAGATACGCAGTATTTT. The encoded protein is CASSPNRGLTDTQYF.

This clonotype occurred a few times. The chain uses TRBV4-1 and TRBJ2-3; no firm D call. V was pared by 1 base and J by 1 base, with 12 bases between. Germline CDR1 reads MGHRA; CDR2 reads YSYEKL. This CDR3 has 16 residues. The CDR3 DNA sequence: TGCGCCAGCAGCCAAGGCCTCAGGTCTGGCACAGATACGCAGTATTTT. This sequence encodes CASSQGLRSGTDTQYF.

This clonotype has just a few counts. The chain uses TRBV7-9 and TRBJ1-4, with 8 bases fitting TRBD1. V shed 7 bases and J 8 bases; nucleotides not matched to a gene: 3. CDR3 size: 12 residues. Germline V gives CDR1 SEHNR, CDR2 FQNEAQ (reference sequence). The CDR3 DNA sequence: TGTGCCAGCACCCCAGGGGGCGAAAAACTGTTTTTT. Protein: CASTPGGEKLFF.

Ten or more counts support this clonotype. The chain combines TRBV12-3 or TRBV12-4 with TRBJ1-6; D remains unclear. V was cut by 6 bases and J by 6 bases, with 6 bases left in between. CDR3 size: 12 residues. CDR3: CASSLTNSPLHF. The CDR3 bases are TGTGCCAGCAGCTTGACTAATTCACCCCTCCACTTT.

This clonotype has more than one count but fewer than ten. The rearrangement joins TRBV7-2 to TRBJ2-3; 11 positions agree with TRBD2. This CDR3 has 15 residues. J was trimmed by 5 bases and V by 1 base; bases with no gene match: 2. The germline CDR1 and CDR2 sequences are SGHTA and FQGNSA. The CDR3 is CASSLVGLAEDTQYF. In nucleotides, the CDR3 is TGTGCCAGCAGCTTAGTGGGACTAGCGGAAGATACGCAGTATTTT. Filled out from reference TRBV7-2 and TRBJ2-3, the complete variable domain reads GAGVSQSPSNKVTEKGKDVELRCDPISGHTALYWYRQSLGQGLEFLIYFQGNSAPDKSGLPSDRFSAERTGGSVSTLTIQRTQQEDSAVYLCASSLVGLAEDTQYFGPGTRLTVL.

There are a few counts of this clonotype. The CDR3 here is CASSQPPRETQYF. CDR3 sequence (DNA): TGCGCCAGCAGCCAACCCCCAAGAGAGACCCAGTACTTC. The V call is TRBV5-1, the J call TRBJ2-5; D ambiguous. Germline V lookup: CDR1 SGHRS, CDR2 YFSETQ. This CDR3 has 13 amino acids. V shed 4 bases and J shed 4 bases, with 11 bases lying between them.